Presented here are 31 T cell receptor beta chains from one specimen sequenced in a study of blood T cell repertoires in COVID-19. Some clones are missing from TCRdb's copy, which holds only in-frame ones; the method was immunoSEQ multiplex PCR. Among about 140,000 clones listed, 88% were seen once. Sequences were obtained from peripheral blood. Every receptor here comes from a man between 65 and 80 years old with acute or convalescent COVID-19.

V usage is TRBV15 and J usage is TRBJ1-5; 7 bases agree with TRBD1. With 3 bases clipped from V and 1 base from J, the junction kept 6 bases outside the gene matches. The CDR3 extends over 16 amino acids. Per the germline V gene, CDR1 is LNHNV and CDR2 is YYDKDF (reference sequence). The CDR3 nucleotides are TGTGCCACCAGCAGGGTCTGGACAGGCAGCAATCAGCCCCAGCATTTT. This gives the protein CATSRVWTGSNQPQHF.

The J gene is TRBJ2-6, the V gene TRBV27; 9 bases map to TRBD1. This CDR3 is 16 amino acids long. The germline V gene has CDR1 MNHEY and CDR2 SMNVEV (reference sequence). V lost 6 bases, J lost 4 bases, and 7 bases stayed unmatched. This CDR3 reads CASRPGTGTGANVLTF. CDR3 in DNA: TGTGCCAGCAGGCCCGGGACAGGGACCGGGGCCAACGTCCTGACTTTC.

The V and J genes are TRBV5-1 and TRBJ2-5; 9 bases agree with TRBD1. Trimming at V came to 3 bases and at J to 3 bases, leaving 3 bases not matched to a gene. The length of the CDR3 is 14 residues. Germline V gene lookup returns CDR1 SGHRS and CDR2 YFSETQ. The CDR3, as DNA: TGCGCCAGCAGCTCGGACAGGGGAGAAGAGACCCAGTACTTC. Residues: CASSSDRGEETQYF.

Concerning this clone itself: The same CDR3 arises from other DNA sequences in this sample as well. The chain carries TRBV15 and TRBJ1-3; D unclear. The V and J ends lost 0 bases and 2 bases respectively, with 8 bases between them. Germline V gene sequence: CDR1 LNHNV, CDR2 YYDKDF (reference sequence). This CDR3 is built from 15 residues. CDR3 residues: CATSRDRGTGNTIYF. DNA for the CDR3: TGTGCCACCAGCAGAGATAGAGGGACTGGAAACACCATATATTTT.

V and J are TRBV19 and TRBJ1-3; 7 bases map to TRBD1. CDR1 LNHDA and CDR2 SQIVND come from the germline V gene (reference sequence). Trimming removed 7 bases from V and 4 bases from J; junction bases left unmatched: 10. The CDR3 spans 15 residues. Here the CDR3 DNA reads TGTGCCAGTAAAGGAAAAGGGGGCCAGGGAAACACCATATATTTT. It yields the protein CASKGKGGQGNTIYF.

The chain has TRBV12-3 or TRBV12-4 and TRBJ1-1, with D hard to call. With 2 bases removed from V and 5 bases from J, the gap between germline ends came to 9 bases. The length of the CDR3 is 13 residues. CDR3 amino acids: CASSLPGDTEAFF. The CDR3 DNA reads TGTGCCAGCAGTTTACCCGGGGATACTGAAGCTTTCTTT.

This clone occurred a few times. The V gene is TRBV5-1, the J gene TRBJ2-3; 10 nucleotides align to TRBD2. The CDR3 is made up of 15 amino acids. The V gene end was trimmed by 3 bases and the J gene end by 3 bases; junction bases not matched to a gene: 4. Germline lookup yields CDR1 SGHRS and CDR2 YFSETQ. The CDR3 DNA follows: TGCGCCAGCAGCTCTAGCGGGAGAGGAACAGATACGCAGTATTTT. Protein sequence: CASSSSGRGTDTQYF. Full variable domain (remainder filled in from reference TRBV5-1 and TRBJ2-3): KAGVTQTPRYLIKTRGQQVTLSCSPISGHRSVSWYQQTPGQGLQFLFEYFSETQRNKGNFPGRFSGRQFSNSRSEMNVSTLELGDSALYLCASSSSGRGTDTQYFGPGTRLTVL.

A single count supports this clone. The rearrangement links TRBV5-4 to TRBJ2-7; a weak D match, TRBD2 (6 bases). Per germline, CDR1 SGHNT and CDR2 YYREEE (reference sequence). Trimming stripped 4 bases from V and 0 bases from J, with 14 bases between. The CDR3 has 15 amino acids. CDR3 region: CASSKGLSNSYEQYF. In DNA form, the CDR3 reads TGTGCCAGCAGCAAGGGACTCTCAAACTCCTACGAGCAGTACTTC.

J is TRBJ2-2 and V is TRBV2; D is undetermined. The CDR3 has 15 amino acids. V lost 8 bases, J lost 0 bases, and 13 bases lay in between. Germline loops: CDR1 SNHLY, CDR2 FYNNEI. Here the CDR3 reads CASCHDWTNTGELFF. In DNA form, the CDR3 reads TGTGCCAGCTGTCATGACTGGACGAACACCGGGGAGCTGTTTTTT.

The chain has TRBV19 and TRBJ2-3; 10 bases align to TRBD1. V lost 3 bases to trimming and J lost 2 bases; unmatched junction nucleotides: 5. Germline V gene data show CDR1 as LNHDA and CDR2 as SQIVND (reference sequence). The CDR3 is 16 residues long. This chain's CDR3 is CASSISGQGTTDTQYF. The CDR3 bases are TGTGCCAGTAGTATCTCGGGACAGGGGACCACAGATACGCAGTATTTT.

This clone was recorded only once. The genes are TRBV19 and TRBJ1-1; 9 nucleotides match TRBD1. From germline, CDR1 is LNHDA and CDR2 SQIVND (reference sequence). Trimming at V came to 5 bases and at J to 4 bases, leaving 11 bases not matched to a gene. CDR3 length equals 16 residues. The chain's CDR3 is CASSVGQGRGGTEAFF. In DNA form, the CDR3 reads TGTGCCAGTAGTGTGGGACAGGGAAGGGGAGGCACTGAAGCTTTCTTT.

The V gene is TRBV18, the J gene TRBJ1-6, with D unresolved. The CDR3 is 15 residues long. Germline assignment: CDR1 KGHSH and CDR2 LQKENI. The germline V and J ends were trimmed by 2 bases and 6 bases, with 11 bases remaining between them. CDR3: CASSPYKGGNSPLHF. The DNA of the CDR3 is TGTGCCAGCTCACCATATAAGGGAGGTAATTCACCCCTCCACTTT.

The V and J genes are TRBV10-1 and TRBJ2-1, with 10 bases matching TRBD2. V lost 2 bases, J lost 6 bases, and 4 bases stayed unmatched. Germline-derived CDR1 and CDR2 are WNHNN and SYGVQD (reference sequence). The CDR3 consists of 15 residues. The CDR3 is CASSERPSGSNEQFF. CDR3 in DNA: TGCGCCAGCAGTGAGAGGCCTAGCGGGAGCAATGAGCAGTTCTTC.

The V call is TRBV19, the J call TRBJ1-6; 11 bases map to TRBD1. From germline, CDR1 is LNHDA and CDR2 SQIVND (reference sequence). The V and J ends lost 7 bases and 7 bases, in that order; junction bases with no gene match: 15. This CDR3 region has 18 residues. In nucleotides, the CDR3 is TGTGCCAGTACGGGGGACAGGGGGGCCGCTCCGTTGAATTCACCCCTCCACTTT. This translates into CASTGDRGAAPLNSPLHF.

The chain recombines TRBV11-2 with TRBJ2-5; 12 bases line up with TRBD1. V lost 1 base to trimming and J lost 4 bases; unmatched junction nucleotides: 4. CDR1 and CDR2 from the germline V gene are SGHAT and FQNNGV. This CDR3 has 16 amino acids. CDR3 coding DNA: TGTGCCAGCAGCTTAGGGGGACAGGGGGCCGGAGAGACCCAGTACTTC. Its protein is CASSLGGQGAGETQYF.

This clone appeared a single time. The J gene is TRBJ1-2, the V gene TRBV2; possible D gene TRBD1, 6 bases. The V and J ends lost 1 base and 7 bases respectively, with 10 bases between them. The CDR3 loop spans 13 amino acids. From germline, CDR1 is SNHLY and CDR2 FYNNEI. The CDR3 DNA sequence: TGTGCCAGCAGTGAAGACGCAGGGGCTGGCTACACCTTC. It is translated as CASSEDAGAGYTF.

The chain joins TRBV28 to TRBJ2-3; 13 bases map to TRBD2. Germline V gene data show CDR1 as MDHEN and CDR2 as SYDVKM. V lost 7 bases, J lost 4 bases, and 20 bases stayed unmatched. The CDR3 loop spans 20 amino acids. CDR3 sequence (DNA): TGTGCCAGCAAGGCCCGAAACCCCCGGACTAGCGGGAGTAGCCCAGATACGCAGTATTTT. Translation: CASKARNPRTSGSSPDTQYF.

Here the CDR3 reads CASRDNHTEAFF. The CDR3 coding sequence is TGTGCCAGCAGGGACAACCACACTGAAGCTTTCTTT. This chain uses TRBV21-1 with TRBJ1-1; TRBD1 is taken as the D call from the table, unchecked against the DNA. TRBV21-1 is shown as a pseudogene. The CDR3 is 12 residues long.

The chain uses TRBV27 and TRBJ2-1; the match to TRBD1 covers 8 bases. V lost 10 bases and J lost 8; bases outside the gene matches: 10. The length of the CDR3 is 13 residues. Germline-derived CDR1 and CDR2 are MNHEY and SMNVEV (reference sequence). CDR3 nucleotides: TGTGCCACTCGATTCCAGGGGGCCTATGAGCAGTTCTTC. Protein: CATRFQGAYEQFF.

The genes are TRBV7-8 and TRBJ2-7; the D gene is possibly TRBD2 (6 bases). CDR3 length equals 16 residues. Per germline, CDR1 SGHVS and CDR2 FQNEAQ. Trimming removed 5 bases from V and 2 bases from J, with 19 bases in between. The CDR3 spells CASSPPRRDGPYEQYF. In DNA, the CDR3 is TGTGCCAGCAGCCCCCCGAGGCGGGACGGGCCCTACGAGCAGTACTTC.

The V and J genes are TRBV6-5 and TRBJ1-1, with 7 bases matching TRBD1. CDR3 length: 14 amino acids. Losses at the gene ends were 7 bases for V and 2 bases for J; bases not matched to a gene: 7. Germline V gene sequence: CDR1 MNHEY, CDR2 SVGAGI. The chain's CDR3 is CASNKDRVNTEAFF. The CDR3 DNA is TGTGCCAGCAACAAAGACAGGGTTAACACTGAAGCTTTCTTT.

This chain connects TRBV7-8 to TRBJ1-5; D remains ambiguous. The germline CDR1 and CDR2 sequences are SGHVS and FQNEAQ. V lost 5 bases and J lost 3, with 20 bases in between. This CDR3 has 17 residues. CDR3 region: CASSAGQQPSSNQPQHF. As DNA, the CDR3 is TGTGCCAGCAGCGCGGGTCAGCAACCAAGCTCCAATCAGCCCCAGCATTTT.

This chain connects TRBV27 to TRBJ2-7, with 9 bases fitting TRBD2. V was clipped by 5 bases and J by 0 bases; unmatched bases: 5. CDR3 length: 15 amino acids. In germline, CDR1 is MNHEY, CDR2 SMNVEV (reference sequence). In DNA, the CDR3 is TGTGCCAGCAGTCCCCTAGCGGGGAGCTCCTACGAGCAGTACTTC. As protein: CASSPLAGSSYEQYF.

The rearrangement uses TRBV5-5 and TRBJ2-5; TRBD1 matches 7 bases. This CDR3 comprises 14 residues. Trimming cost V 3 bases and J 4 bases; bases outside gene matches: 6. Germline V gene lookup returns CDR1 SGHKS and CDR2 YYEKEE (reference sequence). The CDR3 nucleotides are TGTGCCAGCAGCTCGGTGACAGGGAGAGAGACCCAGTACTTC. Its translation: CASSSVTGRETQYF.

The chain links TRBV19 to TRBJ2-7; 7 bases are shared with TRBD2. Trimming at V came to 3 bases and at J to 7 bases, leaving 21 bases not matched to a gene. Germline CDR1 is LNHDA and CDR2 is SQIVND (reference sequence). CDR3 size: 18 residues. The CDR3 DNA follows: TGTGCCAGTAGTATGGTTCTCCTAGCGGCGACCGTCGTGGGGGAGCAGTACTTC. Its protein product is CASSMVLLAATVVGEQYF.

In this sample, this clone turned up once. The chain couples TRBV10-1 to TRBJ2-2; possible D gene TRBD1, 5 bases. This CDR3 comprises 14 residues. Trimming removed 2 bases from V and 2 bases from J, with 6 bases in between. Germline V gene data show CDR1 as WNHNN and CDR2 as SYGVQD (reference sequence). CDR3 sequence (DNA): TGCGCCAGCAGTGAGGGGGCCAACACCGGGGAGCTGTTTTTT. This codes for CASSEGANTGELFF.

This clone is a singleton in its sample. This chain joins TRBV29-1 and TRBJ2-7; no clear D. Trimming pared 4 bases from V and 7 bases from J, leaving 17 bases between. The CDR3 contains 13 residues. Looked up from germline, CDR1 is SQVTM and CDR2 is ANQGSEA. The chain's CDR3 is CSVARVVDGEQYF. The CDR3 DNA reads as TGCAGCGTTGCTAGAGTCGTGGATGGGGAGCAGTACTTC.

The chain couples TRBV28 to TRBJ1-3, with no clear D. CDR1 MDHEN and CDR2 SYDVKM come from the germline V gene. Trimming stripped 7 bases from V and 0 bases from J, with 13 bases between. There are 15 residues in the CDR3. The CDR3 nucleotides are TGTGCCAGCACCCACGCTAGCAGCTCTGGAAACACCATATATTTT. Its protein is CASTHASSSGNTIYF.

The chain uses TRBV6-5 and TRBJ2-2, with 9 positions matching TRBD2. The CDR3 length is 15 residues. V shed 6 bases and J 5 bases; nucleotides not matched to a gene: 7. Germline values: CDR1 MNHEY, CDR2 SVGAGI. The CDR3 sequence is CASRGGLARTGELFF. In DNA form, the CDR3 reads TGTGCCAGCAGGGGGGGACTAGCAAGAACCGGGGAGCTGTTTTTT.

V and J are TRBV4-2 and TRBJ1-2; 10 positions agree with TRBD1. CDR3 length: 14 residues. With 4 bases clipped from V and 4 bases from J, the junction kept 3 bases outside the gene matches. CDR1 and CDR2 from the germline V gene are LGHNA and YNFKEQ. CDR3: CASSPGQGGYGYTF. The CDR3 DNA sequence: TGTGCCAGCAGCCCCGGACAGGGGGGCTATGGCTACACCTTC.

J is TRBJ1-2 and V is TRBV10-3; perhaps TRBD1 as D (5 bases). The V end lost 4 bases, the J end lost 6 bases, and 15 bases lay between the germline ends. Germline CDR1 is ENHRY and CDR2 is SYGVKD. The CDR3 length is 14 residues. The CDR3 coding sequence is TGTGCCATCAGTGCCCGGGAAGGAGGGGATGGCTACACCTTC. Protein sequence: CAISAREGGDGYTF.